This T cell receptor beta chain was recorded in a study of blood T cell repertoires in COVID-19. Overall study context: Spain, Italy and the United States supplied samples that represented acute and convalescent COVID-19. In each case, the material was cDNA or gDNA derived from T cells, B-cell-depleted T cells, or PBMCs.

In the original workflow: The assay estimated nucleated cells by amplifying reference gene primers. Assay: immunoSEQ multiplex PCR; the TCRdb copy retains only in-frame clones and omits some. The V and J calls and clone size were taken over from that table, and D and trimming were inferred from the DNA. The repertoire includes some 70,000 clones, approximately 88% of them detected once, and roughly 2.4% sits in the top ten. V lost 1 base and J 0 bases, leaving 9 bases between the germline ends. The CDR3 totals 15 residues. Looked up from germline, CDR1 is MNHNS and CDR2 is SASEGT. This chain connects TRBV6-1 to TRBJ1-1; no firm D call. Sequenced input: peripheral blood. The TCR sequence derives from a human donor in a cohort sampled during active COVID-19. The CDR3 DNA reads as TGTGCCAGCAGTGAAGAAGGAGGCATGAACACTGAAGCTTTCTTT. Its translation: CASSEEGGMNTEAFF.